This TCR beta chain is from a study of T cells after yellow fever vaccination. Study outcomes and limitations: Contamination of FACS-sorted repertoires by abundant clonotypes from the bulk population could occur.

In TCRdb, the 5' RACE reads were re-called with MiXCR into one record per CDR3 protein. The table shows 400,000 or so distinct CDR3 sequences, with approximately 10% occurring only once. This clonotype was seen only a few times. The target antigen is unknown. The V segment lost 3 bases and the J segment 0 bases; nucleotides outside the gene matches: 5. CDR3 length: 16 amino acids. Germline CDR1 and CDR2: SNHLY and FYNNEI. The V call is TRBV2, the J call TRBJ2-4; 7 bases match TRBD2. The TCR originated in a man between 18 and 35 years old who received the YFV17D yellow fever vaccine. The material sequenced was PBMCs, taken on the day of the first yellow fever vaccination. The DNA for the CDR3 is TGTGCCAGCAGTGATTTCGGGAGGCTAGCCAAAAACATTCAGTACTTC. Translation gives CASSDFGRLAKNIQYF.